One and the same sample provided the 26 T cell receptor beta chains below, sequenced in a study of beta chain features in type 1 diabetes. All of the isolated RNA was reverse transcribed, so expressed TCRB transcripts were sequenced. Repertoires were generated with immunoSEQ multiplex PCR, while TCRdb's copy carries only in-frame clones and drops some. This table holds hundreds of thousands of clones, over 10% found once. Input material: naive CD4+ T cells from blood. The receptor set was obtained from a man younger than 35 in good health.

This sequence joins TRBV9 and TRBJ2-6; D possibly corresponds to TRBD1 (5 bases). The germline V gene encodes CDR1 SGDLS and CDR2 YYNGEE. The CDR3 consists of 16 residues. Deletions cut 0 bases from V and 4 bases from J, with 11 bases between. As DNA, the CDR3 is TGTGCCAGCAGCGTAGGGTCAGGGTACGGGGCCAACGTCCTGACTTTC. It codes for CASSVGSGYGANVLTF.

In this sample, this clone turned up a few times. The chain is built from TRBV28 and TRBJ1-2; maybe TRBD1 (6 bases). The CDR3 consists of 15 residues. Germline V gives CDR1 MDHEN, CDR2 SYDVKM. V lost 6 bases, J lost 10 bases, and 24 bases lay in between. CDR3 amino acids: CASRSSTGTLTFYTF. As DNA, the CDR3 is TGTGCCAGCAGAAGTTCCACCGGGACACTGACTTTCTACACCTTC.

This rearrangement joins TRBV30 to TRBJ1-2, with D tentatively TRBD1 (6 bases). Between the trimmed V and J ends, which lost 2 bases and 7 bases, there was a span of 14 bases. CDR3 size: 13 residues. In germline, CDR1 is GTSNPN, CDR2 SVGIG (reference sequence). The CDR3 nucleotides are TGTGCCTGGAGTTTGGGGACACCCATTGGCTACACCTTC. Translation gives CAWSLGTPIGYTF.

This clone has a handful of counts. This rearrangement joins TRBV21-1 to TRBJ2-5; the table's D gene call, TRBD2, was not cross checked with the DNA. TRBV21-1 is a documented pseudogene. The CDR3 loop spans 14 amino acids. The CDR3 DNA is TGTGCCATCCCTACTAGCGGGGACCAAGAGACCCAGTACTTC. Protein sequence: CAIPTSGDQETQYF.

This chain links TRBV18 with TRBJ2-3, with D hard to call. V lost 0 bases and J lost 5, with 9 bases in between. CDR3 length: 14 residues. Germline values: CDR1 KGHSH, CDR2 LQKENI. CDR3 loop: CASSPPVSRDTQYF. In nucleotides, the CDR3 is TGTGCCAGCTCACCACCGGTATCTAGAGATACGCAGTATTTT.

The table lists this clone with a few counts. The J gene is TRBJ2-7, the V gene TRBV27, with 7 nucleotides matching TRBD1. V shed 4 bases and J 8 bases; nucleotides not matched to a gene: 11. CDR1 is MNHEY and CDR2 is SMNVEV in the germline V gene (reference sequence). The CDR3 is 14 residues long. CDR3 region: CASSSTGQLTKQYF. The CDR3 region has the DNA TGTGCCAGCAGTTCAACGGGACAGCTGACCAAGCAGTACTTC.

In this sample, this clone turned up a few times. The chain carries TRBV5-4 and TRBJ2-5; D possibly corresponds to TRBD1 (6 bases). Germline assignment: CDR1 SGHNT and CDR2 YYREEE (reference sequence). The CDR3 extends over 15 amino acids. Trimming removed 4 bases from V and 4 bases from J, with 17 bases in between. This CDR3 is CASSPNPQGGETQYF. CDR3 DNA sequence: TGTGCCAGCAGCCCGAACCCGCAAGGGGGAGAGACCCAGTACTTC.

This CDR3 reads CASNPMGGERDTEAFF. The DNA of the CDR3 is TGTGCCAGCAACCCCATGGGGGGTGAGAGGGACACTGAAGCTTTCTTT. The V and J genes are TRBV7-2 and TRBJ1-1; D perhaps matches TRBD1 (5 bases). From germline, CDR1 is SGHTA and CDR2 FQGNSA. Trimming removed 7 bases from V and 3 bases from J, with 21 bases in between. CDR3 length: 16 amino acids.

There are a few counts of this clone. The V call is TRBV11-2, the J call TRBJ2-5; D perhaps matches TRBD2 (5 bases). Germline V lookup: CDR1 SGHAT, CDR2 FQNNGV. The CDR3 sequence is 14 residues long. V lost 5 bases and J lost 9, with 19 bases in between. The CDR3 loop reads CASSPRTRVEAQYF. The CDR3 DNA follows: TGTGCCAGCAGCCCACGGACGAGGGTCGAGGCCCAGTACTTC.

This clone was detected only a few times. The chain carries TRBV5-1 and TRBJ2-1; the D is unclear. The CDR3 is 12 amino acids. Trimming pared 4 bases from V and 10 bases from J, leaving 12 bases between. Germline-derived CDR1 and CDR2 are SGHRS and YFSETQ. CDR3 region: CASSQNRNEQFF. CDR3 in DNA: TGCGCCAGCAGCCAGAACAGAAACGAGCAGTTCTTC.

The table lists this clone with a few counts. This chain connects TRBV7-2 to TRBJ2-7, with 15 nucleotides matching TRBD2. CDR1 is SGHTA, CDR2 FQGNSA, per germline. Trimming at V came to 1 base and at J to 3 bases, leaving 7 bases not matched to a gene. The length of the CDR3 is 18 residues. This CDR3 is CASSLGGLAGGFRYEQYF. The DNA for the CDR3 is TGTGCCAGCAGCTTAGGAGGACTAGCGGGGGGGTTTCGCTACGAGCAGTACTTC.

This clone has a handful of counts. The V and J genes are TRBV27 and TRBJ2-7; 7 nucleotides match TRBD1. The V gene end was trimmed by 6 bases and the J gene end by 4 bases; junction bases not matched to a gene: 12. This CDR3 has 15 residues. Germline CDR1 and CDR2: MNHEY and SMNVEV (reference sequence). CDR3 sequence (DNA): TGTGCCAGCAGGAGGGGGACAGTGGAATTTTACGAGCAGTACTTC. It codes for CASRRGTVEFYEQYF.

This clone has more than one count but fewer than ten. CDR3 sequence reads: CAWSEGHRGWETQYF. DNA of the CDR3: TGTGCCTGGAGTGAGGGTCACAGGGGATGGGAGACCCAGTACTTC. V gene TRBV30 combines with J gene TRBJ2-5; TRBD1 agrees at 7 bases. The CDR3 has 15 residues. Looked up from germline, CDR1 is GTSNPN and CDR2 is SVGIG (reference sequence). V was clipped by 1 base and J by 5 bases; unmatched bases: 10.

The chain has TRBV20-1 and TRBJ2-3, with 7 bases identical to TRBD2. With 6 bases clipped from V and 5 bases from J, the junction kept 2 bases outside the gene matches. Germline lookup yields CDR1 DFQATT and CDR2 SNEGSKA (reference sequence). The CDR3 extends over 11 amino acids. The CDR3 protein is CSAIAGDTQYF. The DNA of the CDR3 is TGCAGTGCAATAGCGGGAGATACGCAGTATTTT.

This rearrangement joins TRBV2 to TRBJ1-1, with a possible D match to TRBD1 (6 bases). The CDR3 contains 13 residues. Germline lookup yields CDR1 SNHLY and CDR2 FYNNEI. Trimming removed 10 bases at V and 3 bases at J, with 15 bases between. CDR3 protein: CAINTGRDTEAFF. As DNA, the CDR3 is TGTGCCATAAATACAGGGAGGGACACTGAAGCTTTCTTT.

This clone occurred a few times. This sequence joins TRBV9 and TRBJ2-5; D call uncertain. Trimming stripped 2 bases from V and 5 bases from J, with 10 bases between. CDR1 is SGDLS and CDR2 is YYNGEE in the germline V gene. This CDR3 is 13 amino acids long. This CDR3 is CASSVSSLETQYF. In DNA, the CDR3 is TGTGCCAGCAGCGTTTCTAGTCTTGAGACCCAGTACTTC. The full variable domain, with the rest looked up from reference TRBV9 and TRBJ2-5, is DSGVTQTPKHLITATGQRVTLRCSPRSGDLSVYWYQQSLDQGLQFLIQYYNGEERAKGNILERFSAQQFPDLHSELNLSSLELGDSALYFCASSVSSLETQYFGPGTRLLVL.

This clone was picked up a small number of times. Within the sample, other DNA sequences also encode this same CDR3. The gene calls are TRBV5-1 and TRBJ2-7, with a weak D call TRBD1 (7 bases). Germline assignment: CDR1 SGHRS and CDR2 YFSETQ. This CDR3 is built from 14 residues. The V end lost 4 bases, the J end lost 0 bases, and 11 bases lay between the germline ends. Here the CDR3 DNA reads TGCGCCAGCAGCCCGGGGGACAGCTCCTACGAGCAGTACTTC. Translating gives CASSPGDSSYEQYF. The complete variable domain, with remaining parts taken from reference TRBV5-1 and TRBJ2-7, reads KAGVTQTPRYLIKTRGQQVTLSCSPISGHRSVSWYQQTPGQGLQFLFEYFSETQRNKGNFPGRFSGRQFSNSRSEMNVSTLELGDSALYLCASSPGDSSYEQYFGPGTRLTVT.

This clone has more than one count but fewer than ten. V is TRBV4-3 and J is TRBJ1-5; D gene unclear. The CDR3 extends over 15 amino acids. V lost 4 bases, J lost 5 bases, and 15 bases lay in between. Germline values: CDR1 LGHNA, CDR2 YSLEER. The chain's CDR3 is CASSLGLLPDQPQHF. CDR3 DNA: TGCGCCAGCAGCCTTGGTTTACTACCGGATCAGCCCCAGCATTTT.

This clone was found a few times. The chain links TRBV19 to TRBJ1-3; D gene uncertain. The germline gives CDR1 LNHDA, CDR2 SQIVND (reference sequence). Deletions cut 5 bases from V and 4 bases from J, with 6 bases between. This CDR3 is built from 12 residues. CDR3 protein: CASSLRGNTIYF. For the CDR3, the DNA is TGTGCCAGTAGTCTACGAGGAAACACCATATATTTT.

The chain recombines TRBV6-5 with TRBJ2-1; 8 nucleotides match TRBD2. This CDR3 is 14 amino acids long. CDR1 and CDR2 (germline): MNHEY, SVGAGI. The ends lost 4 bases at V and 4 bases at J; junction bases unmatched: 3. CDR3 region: CASSWTSTYNEQFF. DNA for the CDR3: TGTGCCAGCAGTTGGACTAGCACTTACAATGAGCAGTTCTTC.

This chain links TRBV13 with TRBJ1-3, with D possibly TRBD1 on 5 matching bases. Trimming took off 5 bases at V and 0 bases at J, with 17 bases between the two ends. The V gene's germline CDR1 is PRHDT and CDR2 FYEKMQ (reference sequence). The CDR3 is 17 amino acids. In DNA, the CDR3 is TGTGCCAGCAGCCCCCTGGGGGGGAGAGACTCTGGAAACACCATATATTTT. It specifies CASSPLGGRDSGNTIYF.

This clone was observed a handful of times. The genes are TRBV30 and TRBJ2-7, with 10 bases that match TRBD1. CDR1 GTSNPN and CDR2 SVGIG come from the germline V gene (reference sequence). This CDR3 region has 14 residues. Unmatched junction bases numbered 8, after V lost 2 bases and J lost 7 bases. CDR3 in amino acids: CAWSTGTGEVEQYF. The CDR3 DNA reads TGTGCCTGGAGTACCGGGACAGGGGAAGTTGAGCAGTACTTC.

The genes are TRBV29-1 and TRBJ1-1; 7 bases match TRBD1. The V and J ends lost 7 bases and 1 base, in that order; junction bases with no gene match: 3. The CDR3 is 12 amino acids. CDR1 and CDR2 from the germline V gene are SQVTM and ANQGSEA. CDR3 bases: TGCAGCGCCAGGGGGTGGAACACTGAAGCTTTCTTT. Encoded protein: CSARGWNTEAFF.

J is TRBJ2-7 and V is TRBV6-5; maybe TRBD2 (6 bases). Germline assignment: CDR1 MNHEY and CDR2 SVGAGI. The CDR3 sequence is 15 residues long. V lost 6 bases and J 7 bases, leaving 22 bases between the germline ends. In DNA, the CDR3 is TGTGCCAGCAGCCGACTCCAGGGACTCGGGGAAGAGCAGTACTTC. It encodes CASSRLQGLGEEQYF.

The CDR3 DNA sequence: TGTGCCAGCAGCCGGGGACAGGGGGTCGGCGGGGAGCTGTTTTTT. Translated, it gives CASSRGQGVGGELFF. J is TRBJ2-2 and V is TRBV7-2; the match to TRBD1 covers 11 bases. This CDR3 is built from 15 residues. V lost 5 bases, J lost 7 bases, and 6 bases stayed unmatched. CDR1 is SGHTA and CDR2 is FQGNSA in the germline V gene. Combining the CDR3 with reference TRBV7-2 and TRBJ2-2 gives the whole variable domain GAGVSQSPSNKVTEKGKDVELRCDPISGHTALYWYRQSLGQGLEFLIYFQGNSAPDKSGLPSDRFSAERTGGSVSTLTIQRTQQEDSAVYLCASSRGQGVGGELFFGEGSRLTVL.

As DNA, the CDR3 is TGTGCCAGCAGCAGAAGACGGGGGGCAGAGGGGCCAAATTCACCCCTCCACTTT. Amino acids: CASSRRRGAEGPNSPLHF. This sequence joins TRBV11-3 and TRBJ1-6; the D gene is possibly TRBD1 (6 bases). This CDR3 region has 18 residues. CDR1 and CDR2 from the germline V gene are SGHNT and YENEEA. V was pared by 5 bases and J by 7 bases, with 24 bases between.